This passage covers 8 T cell receptor beta chains from one sample sequenced in a study of graft-versus-host responses after intestinal transplantation. Using immunoSEQ multiplex PCR, the repertoire was profiled, and TCRdb retains in-frame clones only, with some absent. The repertoire includes around 100,000 clones, more than 75% of them detected once, and over 0.7% sits in the top ten. Antigen specificity for these receptors is unknown. The source material was unstimulated CD4+ T cells sorted from spleen or lymph node cells, sampled before intestinal transplant. The receptors were gathered from a human donor who received an intestinal transplant.

This chain uses TRBV5-4 with TRBJ2-3; D gene ambiguous. The CDR3 has 14 amino acids. V was pared by 3 bases and J by 6 bases, with 14 bases between. Germline CDR1 and CDR2: SGHNT and YYREEE (reference sequence). The CDR3 sequence: CASSSPGRVDTQYF. CDR3 coding DNA: TGTGCCAGCAGCTCCCCGGGCCGGGTCGATACGCAGTATTTT. Together with reference TRBV5-4 and TRBJ2-3, the CDR3 gives the full variable domain: ETGVTQSPTHLIKTRGQQVTLRCSSQSGHNTVSWYQQALGQGPQFIFQYYREEENGRGNFPPRFSGLQFPNYSSELNVNALELDDSALYLCASSSPGRVDTQYFGPGTRLTVL.

The chain couples TRBV10-1 to TRBJ2-1, with 8 bases fitting TRBD2. CDR1 and CDR2 from the germline V gene are WNHNN and SYGVQD (reference sequence). The CDR3 is made up of 15 amino acids. V trimming: 2 bases; J trimming: 2 bases; junction bases outside the gene matches: 2. The CDR3 sequence: CASSELGRAYNEQFF. As DNA, the CDR3 is TGCGCCAGCAGTGAGCTCGGGAGGGCCTACAATGAGCAGTTCTTC.

The rearrangement links TRBV2 to TRBJ2-4, with D perhaps TRBD1 (6 bases). The CDR3 is 16 amino acids. V was cut by 3 bases and J by 1 base, with 13 bases left in between. CDR1 and CDR2 from the germline V gene are SNHLY and FYNNEI. The CDR3 loop is CASSDSRDRAKNIQYF. The DNA of the CDR3 is TGTGCCAGCAGTGACTCTCGAGACAGGGCCAAAAACATTCAGTACTTC.

This chain joins TRBV10-3 and TRBJ2-7; 9 positions match TRBD1. Germline V gives CDR1 ENHRY, CDR2 SYGVKD. This CDR3 is 14 amino acids long. With V trimmed by 8 bases and J by 3 bases, 8 bases remained unmatched. Written as DNA, the CDR3 is TGTGCCATCGGGGAGGGACAGGGCTACTACGAGCAGTACTTC. It codes for CAIGEGQGYYEQYF.

The V and J genes are TRBV6-1 and TRBJ1-5; possibly TRBD1 for D (5 bases). The CDR3 loop spans 15 amino acids. V dropped 2 bases and J dropped 3 bases, with 11 bases sitting between them. CDR1 is MNHNS and CDR2 is SASEGT in the germline V gene. The CDR3 is CASSEWGSHNQPQHF. CDR3 DNA sequence: TGTGCCAGCAGTGAATGGGGGAGCCACAATCAGCCCCAGCATTTT.

This clone was seen more than once but under ten times. The rearrangement uses TRBV11-2 and TRBJ1-5; the D is unclear. The CDR3 is 14 amino acids. V lost 6 bases and J 4 bases, leaving 13 bases between the germline ends. CDR1 SGHAT and CDR2 FQNNGV come from the germline V gene. CDR3 region: CASSDQVGNQPQHF. CDR3 nucleotides: TGTGCCAGCAGTGACCAGGTGGGGAATCAGCCCCAGCATTTT.

In its sample, this clone was seen a few times. The rearrangement links TRBV6-1 to TRBJ1-3; no firm D call. CDR3 length: 15 amino acids. Germline V gives CDR1 MNHNS, CDR2 SASEGT. The V gene lost 1 base and the J gene lost 6 bases, with 13 bases spanning the gap. The CDR3 spells CASSEGIGPLNTIYF. CDR3 coding DNA: TGTGCCAGCAGTGAAGGTATTGGACCCCTAAACACCATATATTTT.

The chain is built from TRBV5-1 and TRBJ2-3, with 10 bases lining up with TRBD2. The length of the CDR3 is 16 residues. The J segment lost 3 bases and the V segment lost 0 bases, leaving 4 bases of the junction unmatched. Germline V lookup: CDR1 SGHRS, CDR2 YFSETQ. The CDR3 here is CASSLESAGGTDTQYF. CDR3 bases: TGCGCCAGCAGCTTGGAATCAGCGGGAGGGACAGATACGCAGTATTTT.